This T cell receptor (beta chain) was recovered during a study of T cell responses to AZD1222 COVID-19 vaccine. The CDR3 covers 18 residues. The ends lost 1 base at V and 1 base at J; junction bases unmatched: 10. Germline assignment: CDR1 SGHVS and CDR2 FNYEAQ. Clones were sequenced by immunoSEQ multiplex PCR, and TCRdb holds only the in-frame ones, with some missing. The repertoire holds around 160,000 clones, with 85% to 95% as singletons. This TCR came from an adult in good health. V is TRBV7-6 and J is TRBJ2-3, with 8 nucleotides matching TRBD2. The input for sequencing was peripheral blood, taken on day 0 of AZD1222 vaccination. DNA for the CDR3: TGTGCCAGCAGCTTAGAGCCCTCGGGGGGGGGACGCACAGATACGCAGTATTTT. Translated: CASSLEPSGGGRTDTQYF.